Given below is one TCR beta chain in context. As yet, its antigen is unknown. Sequenced by immunoSEQ multiplex PCR; TCRdb stores in-frame clones only, minus some. The sample has just over 90,000 clones, roughly nine tenths seen once. The data were obtained in a study of T cell responses to AZD1222 COVID-19 vaccine. General study results and limits: Increases in Spike-specific TCR breadth and depth were seen after two AZD1222 doses. There were mostly white British donors and more females than males, and clonal diversity was possibly underestimated. A reported finding is that nearly half of spike-specific TCRs target unmutated variant regions.

The origin of this receptor is an adult who received the AZD1222 COVID-19 vaccine. Material: peripheral blood, obtained 28 days after the second AZD1222 dose.

CDR3 residues: CASSLITGELFF. The DNA for the CDR3 is TGCGCCAGCAGCCTTATCACCGGGGAGCTGTTTTTT. V gene TRBV5-1 combines with J gene TRBJ2-2, with no clear D. CDR1 and CDR2 (germline): SGHRS, YFSETQ. V lost 4 bases to trimming and J lost 4 bases, with 5 bases between them. The CDR3 totals 12 residues. Combining the CDR3 with reference TRBV5-1 and TRBJ2-2 gives the whole variable domain KAGVTQTPRYLIKTRGQQVTLSCSPISGHRSVSWYQQTPGQGLQFLFEYFSETQRNKGNFPGRFSGRQFSNSRSEMNVSTLELGDSALYLCASSLITGELFFGEGSRLTVL.